This TCR beta chain was profiled in a study of T cells in Graves' hyperthyroidism and ophthalmopathy. Looking at the study overall: Blood from the periphery was taken at initial diagnosis, before any treatment. Study results and caveats: The model forecast ophthalmopathy, anticipating it by a median around 6.9 months before onset.

Germline V gene data show CDR1 as DFQATT and CDR2 as SNEGSKA (reference sequence). The CDR3 sequence is 13 residues long. Deletions cut 4 bases from V and 8 bases from J, with 15 bases between. Authors of the study amplified TCR beta CDR3 regions from RNA transcripts. A set of HTBI primers served as the primers for a first-round RT-PCR of the TCR CDR3. TCRdb processed the multiplex PCR reads anew with MiXCR; each CDR3 protein has one entry. Of a few hundred thousand distinct CDR3 sequences in the sample, roughly 15% are singletons; the top ten hold around 20%. This clonotype was counted only a few times. The target antigen is unknown. Ophthalmopathy cases met thresholds of Clinical Activity Score at least 3, NOSPECS grade at least 4 and duration under 3 months. Patients showing uncontrolled infection, other autoimmune disease, pregnancy or lactation were ineligible.

The clonotype comes from a woman younger than 45 with Graves' ophthalmopathy. This chain uses TRBV20-1 with TRBJ2-1; D is perhaps TRBD2 (7 bases). Input material: blood. The CDR3, as DNA: TGCAGTGCTACAGGGGAGGGCCTTTATGAGCAGTTCTTC. Translated: CSATGEGLYEQFF.